This TCR beta chain was retrieved from a study of early T cells in non-severe SARS-CoV-2 infection. Per germline, CDR1 DFQATT and CDR2 SNEGSKA (reference sequence). Trimming cost V 6 bases and J 2 bases; bases outside gene matches: 4. This CDR3 has 14 amino acids. A single record per CDR3 protein comes from TCRdb applying MiXCR to the 5' RACE reads. The data show tens of thousands of distinct CDR3 sequences, roughly a tenth seen once. This sample comprised whole blood, obtained at baseline. V usage is TRBV20-1 and J usage is TRBJ2-3; 11 bases agree with TRBD2. The clonotype comes from an adult who was a healthcare worker with PCR-confirmed SARS-CoV-2 infection or an uninfected control (not recorded which). CDR3 sequence: CSAGTSGSTDTQYF. CDR3 nucleotides: TGCAGTGCAGGGACTAGCGGTTCCACAGATACGCAGTATTTT.